The source of this T cell receptor beta chain is a study of tumor-infiltrating lymphocytes in oesophageal squamous cell carcinoma (dated by TCRdb to the mid-2010s). In the germline V gene, CDR1 corresponds to MNHGY and CDR2 to SVAAGI. Trimming removed 4 bases from V and 8 bases from J; the gene matches leave 12 bases unexplained. From its cysteine to its phenylalanine, the CDR3 spans 15 amino acids. Only the CDR3 portion is preserved as DNA: 45 bases, with reading frame beginning at the first base. Library prep was done by PCR. The reads were generated on an Illumina HiSeq 2000. TCRdb itself trimmed the public reads at Q25 with fastp, ran MiXCR and retained productive beta chains. Entries that share a CDR3 protein sequence are merged under the most common genes and DNA. The sample table lists about 14,000 distinct CDR3 sequences, 45% to 50% of them with a count of one. 12% to 15% of the sample lies in the top ten.

This clonotype was found once. Its specific antigen is unknown. Base-call qualities are not available, and no considerably larger clone is one nucleotide away. Support from one read is weak. Specimen: blood. Rearrangement joined TRBV6-9 to TRBJ2-3; TRBD1 lines up with 7 middle nucleotides. The TCR comes from a male donor with esophageal squamous cell carcinoma. Read as DNA, the sequence is TGTGCCAGCAGTTTCCGGGACAGACGGGCCGGTACGCAGTATTTT. Translated, it gives CASSFRDRRAGTQYF.